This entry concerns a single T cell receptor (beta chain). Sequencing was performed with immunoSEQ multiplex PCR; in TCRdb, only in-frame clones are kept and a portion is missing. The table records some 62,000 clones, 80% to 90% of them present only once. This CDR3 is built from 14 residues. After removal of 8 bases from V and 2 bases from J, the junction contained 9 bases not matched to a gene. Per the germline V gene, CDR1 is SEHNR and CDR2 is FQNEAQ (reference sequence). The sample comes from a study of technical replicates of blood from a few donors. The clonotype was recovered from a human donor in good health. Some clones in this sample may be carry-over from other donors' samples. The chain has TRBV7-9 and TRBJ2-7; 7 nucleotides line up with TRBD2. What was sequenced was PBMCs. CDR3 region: CASRGGGSPYEQYF. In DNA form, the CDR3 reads TGTGCCAGCCGAGGTGGCGGGAGCCCCTACGAGCAGTACTTC.